Listed here are 3 T cell receptor beta chains from one sample, sequenced in a study of T cell changes during pregnancy in multiple sclerosis. TCRdb keeps only in-frame clones here, not all; method: immunoSEQ multiplex PCR. The sample records about 80,000 clones, 94% being singletons. The sequences come from peripheral blood, collected in the third trimester of pregnancy. These receptor sequences come from a female donor with multiple sclerosis, enrolled in a pregnancy study.

The chain uses TRBV19 and TRBJ2-5; tentatively, D is TRBD1 (5 bases). Germline V gives CDR1 LNHDA, CDR2 SQIVND (reference sequence). V gave up 2 bases and J gave up 5 bases, with 9 bases separating them. This CDR3 has 13 residues. CDR3 DNA sequence: TGTGCCAGTAGTATATTCCACAGGGAGACCCAGTACTTC. This sequence encodes CASSIFHRETQYF.

The V and J genes are TRBV9 and TRBJ1-2; 9 bases fit TRBD1. The CDR3 length is 18 residues. The germline V gene encodes CDR1 SGDLS and CDR2 YYNGEE. J lost 6 bases, V lost 0 bases, and 15 bases had no gene match. CDR3 sequence reads: CASSVVGQGGPLGDGYTF. The CDR3 region has the DNA TGTGCCAGCAGCGTAGTGGGACAGGGAGGGCCCCTAGGAGATGGCTACACCTTC.

The CDR3 region has the DNA TGTGCCAGCAGCCCCCGGGACAGGGGCCAGCATTTT. Protein product: CASSPRDRGQHF. The rearrangement uses TRBV21-1 and TRBJ1-5; the D call in the table, TRBD1, was not verified against the DNA. TRBV21-1 is a pseudogene segment. CDR3 size: 12 residues.